This T cell receptor (beta chain) was recorded in a study of cytomegalovirus exposure and HLA in healthy donors. Primers for the PCR totalled 60 Vbeta and 13 Jbeta. Using immunoSEQ multiplex PCR, the repertoire was profiled, and TCRdb retains in-frame clones only, with some absent. The table lists about 190,000 clones, about 77% of them singletons. After removal of 6 bases from V and 5 bases from J, the junction contained 12 bases not matched to a gene. This CDR3 has 15 amino acids. Germline V gene data show CDR1 as MNHEY and CDR2 as SMNVEV (reference sequence). This TCR came from a young man in good health and CMV-seropositive. Sequencing used PBMCs. This chain connects TRBV27 to TRBJ2-5, with 7 bases identical to TRBD2. The CDR3 bases are TGTGCCAGCAGCCCAGTCGGGAGGCCGGGGGAGACCCAGTACTTC. This encodes CASSPVGRPGETQYF.